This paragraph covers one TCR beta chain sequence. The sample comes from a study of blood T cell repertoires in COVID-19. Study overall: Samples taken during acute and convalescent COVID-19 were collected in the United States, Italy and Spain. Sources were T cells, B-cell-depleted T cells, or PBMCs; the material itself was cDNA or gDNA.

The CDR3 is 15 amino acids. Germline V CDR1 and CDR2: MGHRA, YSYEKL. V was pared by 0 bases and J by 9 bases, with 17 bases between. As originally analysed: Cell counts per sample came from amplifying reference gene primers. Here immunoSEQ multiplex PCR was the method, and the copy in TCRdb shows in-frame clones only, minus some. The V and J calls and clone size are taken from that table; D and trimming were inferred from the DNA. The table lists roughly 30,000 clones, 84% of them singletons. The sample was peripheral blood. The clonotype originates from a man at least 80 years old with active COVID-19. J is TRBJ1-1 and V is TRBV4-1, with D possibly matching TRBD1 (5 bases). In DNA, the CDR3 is TGCGCCAGCAGCCAAGATCGGCCAGGGAAGGGCCAAGCTTTCTTT. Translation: CASSQDRPGKGQAFF.